This TCR beta chain was captured by sequencing in a study of blood T cell repertoires in COVID-19. The CDR3 consists of 15 residues. Germline CDR1 MNHEY, CDR2 SVGAGI. V was trimmed by 6 bases and J by 0 bases, leaving 15 bases between them. Profiled with immunoSEQ multiplex PCR; TCRdb holds only in-frame clones, not every one. The profile shows 60,000 to 80,000 clones, around 89% of them singletons. The TCR originated in a woman aged 60 to 75 with COVID-19, enrolled during active disease. This sequence joins TRBV6-5 and TRBJ2-7; a weak D match, TRBD1 (5 bases). The specimen was peripheral blood. CDR3 DNA: TGTGCCAGCAGGGGGTGGGTAGGGGCCTCCTACGAGCAGTACTTC. Its protein product is CASRGWVGASYEQYF.